A selection of T cell receptor beta chains follows, all from one sample in a study of blood T cell repertoires in COVID-19. TCRdb keeps only in-frame clones here, not all; method: immunoSEQ multiplex PCR. Of fewer than 400,000 clones in the sample, 85% were seen once. Material: peripheral blood. The receptors shown here come from a woman between 18 and 29 years old with acute or convalescent COVID-19. CDR3s include the opening cysteine and the closing phenylalanine or tryptophan. The D gene is left open where the match is weak. Clone sizes are given selectively: once, few, many, or a class where the clone is expanded.

TRBV7-9	15	NA	few	TRBJ1-5	CASSLAETANQPQHF	TGTGCCAGCAGCTTAGCGGAGACCGCCAATCAGCCCCAGCATTTT
TRBV24-1	18	TRBD1	NA	TRBJ1-2	CATSSSSDRGGTNYGYTF	TGTGCCACCAGTTCATCTTCGGACAGGGGGGGTACTAACTATGGCTACACCTTC
TRBV29-1	12	NA	NA	TRBJ1-1	CSVGKRGNEAFF	TGCAGCGTTGGTAAGCGGGGCAATGAAGCTTTCTTT
TRBV3-1/TRBV3-2	16	NA	NA	TRBJ2-7	CASSQRGGGLSYEQYF	TGTGCCAGCAGCCAAAGGGGGGGCGGCCTCTCCTACGAGCAGTACTTC
TRBV7-3	13	NA	NA	TRBJ1-6	CASRKRFGSPLHF	TGTGCCAGCAGGAAGCGCTTTGGTTCACCCCTCCACTTT
TRBV9	14	NA	NA	TRBJ2-1	CASSADYSYNEQFF	TGTGCCAGCAGCGCTGACTATTCCTACAATGAGCAGTTCTTC
TRBV16	17	TRBD1	many	TRBJ2-7	CASSPRDRDGISYEQYF	TGTGCCAGCAGCCCAAGGGACAGGGACGGGATTTCCTACGAGCAGTACTTC
TRBV5-1	15	NA	NA	TRBJ1-6	CASSLFQGSESPLHF	TGCGCCAGCAGCTTGTTTCAGGGCAGCGAATCACCCCTCCACTTT
TRBV18	13	NA	few	TRBJ1-5	CASSTNSNQPQHF	TGTGCCAGCTCAACTAATAGCAATCAGCCCCAGCATTTT
TRBV5-1	17	TRBD2	NA	TRBJ2-1	CASSPLAGGTQYNEQFF	TGCGCCAGCAGCCCTCTAGCGGGAGGGACGCAGTACAATGAGCAGTTCTTC
TRBV27	16	NA	NA	TRBJ2-1	CASSLFGTPPYNEQFF	TGTGCCAGCAGTTTATTCGGGACACCCCCCTACAATGAGCAGTTCTTC
TRBV11-2	14	NA	few	TRBJ2-5	CASSSRDIKETQYF	TGTGCCAGCAGCAGCCGGGACATAAAAGAGACCCAGTACTTC
TRBV7-8	16	NA	NA	TRBJ1-6	CAVSRLDSSYNSPLHF	TGTGCCGTCTCGCGGCTGGATTCCTCCTATAATTCACCCCTCCACTTT
TRBV9	16	TRBD2	NA	TRBJ2-5	CASSVTWGLAGEGQYF	TGTGCCAGCAGCGTAACCTGGGGACTAGCGGGAGAAGGCCAGTACTTC
TRBV27	15	NA	once	TRBJ1-1	CASSSKSPTDTEAFF	TGTGCCAGCAGTTCAAAATCACCTACGGACACTGAAGCTTTCTTT
TRBV10-3	15	TRBD2	NA	TRBJ2-7	CAISEGLAVSGEQYF	TGTGCCATCAGTGAAGGACTAGCGGTTTCGGGCGAGCAGTACTTC
TRBV10-3	17	NA	once	TRBJ1-3	CAISGGGALSSGNTIYF	TGTGCCATCAGTGGTGGAGGGGCCTTGAGCTCTGGAAACACCATATATTTT
TRBV2	17	NA	NA	TRBJ1-5	CASSDSKGGDLDQPQHF	TGTGCCAGCAGTGATTCTAAGGGCGGGGATTTAGATCAGCCCCAGCATTTT
TRBV3-1/TRBV3-2	12	NA	NA	TRBJ2-3	CASTRGTDTQYF	TGTGCCAGCACCAGAGGGACAGATACGCAGTATTTT
TRBV29-1	16	NA	NA	TRBJ2-3	CSVESGASVQADTQYF	TGCAGCGTTGAGTCAGGGGCGTCTGTTCAAGCAGATACGCAGTATTTT
TRBV29-1	14	TRBD1	NA	TRBJ2-7	CSVLTGGRTYEQYF	TGCAGCGTTCTCACAGGGGGCAGGACCTACGAGCAGTACTTC
TRBV11-2	17	NA	NA	TRBJ2-2	CASSLDPFPGNTGELFF	TGTGCCAGCAGCTTAGATCCCTTTCCCGGGAACACCGGGGAGCTGTTTTTT
TRBV11-3	14	TRBD1	NA	TRBJ2-3	CASSSGTVADTQYF	TGTGCCAGCAGCTCCGGGACAGTCGCAGATACGCAGTATTTT
TRBV7-8	17	NA	NA	TRBJ2-7	CASSQGACEQSSYEQYF	TGTGCCAGCAGCCAAGGAGCGTGCGAGCAGAGCTCCTACGAGCAGTACTTC
TRBV6-5	15	NA	NA	TRBJ1-5	CASNLQGIRNQPQHF	TGTGCCAGCAATCTACAGGGAATTAGGAATCAGCCCCAGCATTTT
TRBV29-1	15	TRBD2	NA	TRBJ2-7	CSVEGGVSNHYEQYF	TGCAGCGTTGAGGGGGGGGTATCCAACCACTACGAGCAGTACTTC
TRBV30	15	NA	NA	TRBJ1-4	CAWSRGIATNEKLFF	TGTGCCTGGAGTCGGGGGATTGCAACTAATGAAAAACTGTTTTTT
TRBV19	16	NA	NA	TRBJ2-6	CASSPGGGSGANVLTF	TGTGCCAGTAGTCCGGGGGGCGGCTCTGGGGCCAACGTCCTGACTTTC
TRBV7-9	14	NA	NA	TRBJ2-7	CASSLRTDPSEQYF	TGTGCCAGCAGCCTCCGGACAGATCCTAGCGAGCAGTACTTC
TRBV7-3	13	NA	NA	TRBJ1-3	CASSGDSGNTIYF	TGTGCCAGCAGCGGAGACTCTGGAAACACCATATATTTT
TRBV2	14	TRBD1	NA	TRBJ1-5	CASSQGASNQPQHF	TGTGCCAGCTCACAGGGGGCAAGCAATCAGCCCCAGCATTTT
TRBV10-3	17	TRBD1	NA	TRBJ2-1	CAIGRVLGQGVYNEQFF	TGTGCCATCGGGAGGGTCCTGGGACAGGGGGTTTACAATGAGCAGTTCTTC
TRBV19	16	NA	NA	TRBJ2-2	CASSSRPTGVTGELFF	TGTGCCAGTAGTTCCCGACCCACAGGAGTCACCGGGGAGCTGTTTTTT
TRBV6-6	16	TRBD2	NA	TRBJ2-5	CASSYTSGGVSETQYF	TGTGCCAGCAGTTACACTAGCGGGGGGGTTTCAGAGACCCAGTACTTC
TRBV7-3	13	NA	NA	TRBJ1-1	CASSFYGDTEAFF	TGTGCCAGCAGCTTCTACGGTGACACTGAAGCTTTCTTT
TRBV18	15	TRBD1	few	TRBJ1-1	CASSRKGQGETEAFF	TGTGCCAGCTCAAGAAAAGGGCAGGGGGAAACTGAAGCTTTCTTT
TRBV6-1	14	NA	NA	TRBJ1-3	CASSLRGGGNTIYF	TGTGCCAGCAGTTTGAGGGGAGGAGGAAACACCATATATTTT
TRBV10-3	16	TRBD1	NA	TRBJ1-1	CAISDGQGKLSPEAFF	TGTGCCATCAGTGACGGACAGGGGAAATTAAGCCCTGAAGCTTTCTTT
TRBV18	14	NA	NA	TRBJ2-7	CASSPPGGPYEQYF	TGTGCCAGCTCACCCCCAGGCGGGCCCTACGAGCAGTACTTC
TRBV14	16	TRBD1	NA	TRBJ2-3	CASSLYGTASTDTQYF	TGTGCCAGCAGCCTATACGGGACAGCTAGCACAGATACGCAGTATTTT
TRBV7-8	15	TRBD1	NA	TRBJ1-2	CASSLGGQGAVGYTF	TGTGCCAGCAGCTTAGGGGGACAGGGGGCGGTCGGCTACACCTTC
TRBV14	13	NA	NA	TRBJ1-1	CASSAQENTEAFF	TGTGCCAGCAGTGCACAGGAGAACACTGAAGCTTTCTTT
TRBV2	13	NA	NA	TRBJ2-7	CASSNGGSRQQYF	TGTGCCAGCAGTAACGGAGGATCAAGGCAACAGTACTTC
TRBV29-1	15	NA	once	TRBJ2-5	CSSARGSKGKETQYF	TGCAGCTCAGCCCGGGGATCGAAAGGAAAAGAGACCCAGTACTTC
TRBV6-5	14	NA	NA	TRBJ1-1	CASSYMGGTTEAFF	TGTGCCAGCAGTTATATGGGGGGGACCACTGAAGCTTTCTTT
TRBV7-6	12	TRBD1	NA	TRBJ1-1	CASSMGQGQAFF	TGTGCCAGCAGCATGGGACAGGGACAAGCTTTCTTT
TRBV30	11	NA	NA	TRBJ1-1	CAWGGLTEAFF	TGTGCCTGGGGTGGCCTTACTGAAGCTTTCTTT
TRBV18	15	NA	NA	TRBJ2-3	CASSAGLGLRDTQYF	TGTGCCAGCTCAGCGGGACTCGGCTTGAGAGATACGCAGTATTTT
TRBV6-5	15	NA	NA	TRBJ1-5	CASSLGWGGNQPQHF	TGTGCCAGCAGCCTAGGATGGGGAGGGAATCAGCCCCAGCATTTT
TRBV18	16	TRBD2	NA	TRBJ2-7	CASSLPGLAGSYEQYF	TGTGCCAGCTCACTCCCGGGACTAGCGGGGTCCTACGAGCAGTACTTC
TRBV4-1	16	NA	NA	TRBJ2-7	CASSPRLWAGTYEQYF	TGCGCCAGCAGCCCCCGCCTGTGGGCAGGGACCTACGAGCAGTACTTC
TRBV25-1	15	TRBD1	NA	TRBJ1-4	CASSESDRVDEKLFF	TGTGCCAGCAGTGAATCGGACAGGGTAGATGAAAAACTGTTTTTT
TRBV6-2/TRBV6-3	14	TRBD1	NA	TRBJ2-1	CASSLGQGYNEQFF	TGTGCCAGCAGCTTGGGACAGGGGTACAATGAGCAGTTCTTC
TRBV29-1	14	TRBD1	NA	TRBJ2-5	CSPTDRAGSETQYF	TGCAGCCCGACGGACAGGGCAGGCTCAGAGACCCAGTACTTC
TRBV6-5	12	NA	few	TRBJ1-1	CASSYRGGEAFF	TGTGCCAGCAGTTACAGGGGCGGTGAAGCTTTCTTT
TRBV19	13	NA	NA	TRBJ2-5	CASSRQAQETQYF	TGTGCCAGCAGCCGGCAGGCCCAAGAGACCCAGTACTTC
TRBV9	13	NA	NA	TRBJ1-4	CASSVTGGEKLFF	TGTGCCAGCAGCGTAACAGGTGGTGAAAAACTGTTTTTT
TRBV6-5	14	NA	NA	TRBJ2-3	CASSYGADTDTQYF	TGTGCCAGCAGTTATGGGGCTGACACAGATACGCAGTATTTT
TRBV7-9	14	NA	NA	TRBJ1-1	CASSRTDGDTEAFF	TGTGCCAGCAGCCGGACAGACGGGGACACTGAAGCTTTCTTT
TRBV27	15	TRBD1	few	TRBJ1-5	CASKSGQYSNQPQHF	TGTGCCAGCAAATCGGGACAGTATAGCAATCAGCCCCAGCATTTT